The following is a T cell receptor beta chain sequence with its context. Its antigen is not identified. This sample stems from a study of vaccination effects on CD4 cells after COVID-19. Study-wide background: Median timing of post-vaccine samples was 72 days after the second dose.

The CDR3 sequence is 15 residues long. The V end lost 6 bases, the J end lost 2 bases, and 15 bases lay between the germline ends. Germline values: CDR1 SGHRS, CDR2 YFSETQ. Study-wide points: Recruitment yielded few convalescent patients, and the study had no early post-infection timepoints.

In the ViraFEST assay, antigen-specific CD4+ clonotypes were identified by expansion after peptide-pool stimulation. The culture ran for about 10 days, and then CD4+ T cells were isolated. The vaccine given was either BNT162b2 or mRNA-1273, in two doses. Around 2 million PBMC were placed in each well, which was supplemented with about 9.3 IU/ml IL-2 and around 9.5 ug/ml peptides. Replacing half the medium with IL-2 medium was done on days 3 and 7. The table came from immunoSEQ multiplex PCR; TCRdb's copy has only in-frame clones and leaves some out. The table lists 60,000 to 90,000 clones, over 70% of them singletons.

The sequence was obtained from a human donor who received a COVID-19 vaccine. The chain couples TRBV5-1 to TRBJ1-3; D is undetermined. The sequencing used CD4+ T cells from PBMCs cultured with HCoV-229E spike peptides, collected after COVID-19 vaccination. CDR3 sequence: CASKRTSDPGNTIYF. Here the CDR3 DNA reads TGCGCCAGCAAGCGGACCTCGGACCCTGGAAACACCATATATTTT.